This T cell receptor beta chain was captured in a study of cytomegalovirus exposure and HLA in healthy donors. In the study overall: In an earlier analysis, 95 million to 140 million unique TCR beta sequences were found from some 200 million T cells. Counted in an early data release were approximately 85 million unique TCRs from HLA-typed donors.

PCR primers comprised 60 Vbeta and 13 Jbeta primers. The data were produced by immunoSEQ multiplex PCR, yet TCRdb's version contains in-frame clones alone and is incomplete. The repertoire holds nearly 200,000 clones, with about 85% as singletons. The CDR3 is 16 residues long. The germline gives CDR1 SQVTM, CDR2 ANQGSEA. Trimming at V came to 0 bases and at J to 0 bases, leaving 5 bases not matched to a gene. Findings of the study overall: Cytomegalovirus-associated status was assigned to some 160 TCR beta chains. Some V segments (TRBV6-2 and TRBV6-3 among them) were excluded as indistinguishable.

Details on this clone: Its target is unknown.

The receptor comes from a male donor in good health and CMV-seropositive. The V and J genes are TRBV29-1 and TRBJ2-7, with 10 positions matching TRBD2. Sequencing was done on a sample of PBMCs. Here the CDR3 reads CSVEDPASGSSYEQYF. The DNA of the CDR3 is TGCAGCGTTGAAGATCCAGCTAGCGGGAGCTCCTACGAGCAGTACTTC.